A single sample is the source of the 31 T cell receptor beta chains below, sequenced in a study of T cell changes during pregnancy in multiple sclerosis. Method: immunoSEQ multiplex PCR; TCRdb's copy keeps in-frame clones and lacks some. Of 25,000 to 30,000 clones in the sample, around 89% were seen once. Sequences were derived from CD8+ T cells from peripheral blood mononuclear cells, sampled in the second trimester of pregnancy. Receptors originate from a female donor with multiple sclerosis, enrolled in a pregnancy study.

This rearrangement joins TRBV27 to TRBJ2-1; 8 nucleotides align to TRBD1. Germline V CDR1 and CDR2: MNHEY, SMNVEV (reference sequence). Losses at the gene ends were 4 bases for V and 9 bases for J; bases not matched to a gene: 11. The CDR3 is made up of 15 amino acids. The CDR3 DNA is TGTGCCAGCAGTTCTTCCAGGGGGCCGGTCAGTGAGCAGTTCTTC. Translation: CASSSSRGPVSEQFF.

The V call is TRBV5-8, the J call TRBJ2-1; TRBD1 matches 8 bases. This CDR3 region has 13 residues. The V segment lost 6 bases and the J segment 3 bases; nucleotides outside the gene matches: 2. Germline values: CDR1 SGHTS, CDR2 YDEGEE. The CDR3 sequence is CASKGQDYNEQFF. CDR3 DNA sequence: TGTGCCAGCAAGGGACAGGACTACAATGAGCAGTTCTTC.

This sequence joins TRBV7-9 and TRBJ2-3; 8 nucleotides line up with TRBD1. With V trimmed by 5 bases and J by 4 bases, 20 bases remained unmatched. Germline V CDR1 and CDR2: SEHNR, FQNEAQ (reference sequence). CDR3 length: 19 amino acids. The CDR3 coding sequence is TGTGCCAGCAGCCCAAGAATAGTGGGACAGGCTATAAGCGCAGATACGCAGTATTTT. This translates into CASSPRIVGQAISADTQYF.

V usage is TRBV27 and J usage is TRBJ2-2, with D uncertain. CDR3 length: 15 amino acids. The V gene's germline CDR1 is MNHEY and CDR2 SMNVEV (reference sequence). V was trimmed by 2 bases and J by 2 bases, leaving 9 bases between them. The CDR3 nucleotides read TGTGCCAGCAGTTTACAGGTTCCTAACACCGGGGAGCTGTTTTTT. Residues: CASSLQVPNTGELFF.

By sample share, this clone is medium-sized. Here the CDR3 DNA reads TGTGCCAGCAGCCCAAGAGGGGGCGATCTGAACACTGAAGCTTTCTTT. Amino acids: CASSPRGGDLNTEAFF. The chain recombines TRBV11-3 with TRBJ1-1, with 7 nucleotides matching TRBD1. Germline V lookup: CDR1 SGHNT, CDR2 YENEEA. After removal of 5 bases from V and 0 bases from J, the junction contained 9 bases not matched to a gene. The CDR3 consists of 16 residues. Full variable domain (outside the CDR3, taken from reference TRBV11-3 and TRBJ1-1): EAGVVQSPRYKIIEKKQPVAFWCNPISGHNTLYWYLQNLGQGPELLIRYENEEAVDDSQLPKDRFSAERLKGVDSTLKIQPAELGDSAVYLCASSPRGGDLNTEAFFGQGTRLTVV.

The chain links TRBV5-1 to TRBJ2-3; 14 bases line up with TRBD2. V gave up 4 bases and J gave up 14 bases; unmatched junction bases: 3. The CDR3 totals 12 residues. Germline CDR1 is SGHRS and CDR2 is YFSETQ. The CDR3 DNA is TGCGCCAGCAGCGGACTAGCGGGGGGTACGTATTTT. This translates into CASSGLAGGTYF.

J is TRBJ1-2 and V is TRBV29-1, with 11 bases matching TRBD1. The V gene's germline CDR1 is SQVTM and CDR2 ANQGSEA. After removal of 1 base from V and 4 bases from J, the junction contained 2 bases not matched to a gene. This CDR3 has 14 amino acids. The CDR3 DNA reads as TGCAGCGTTGAAGGGACAGGGGGCGGCTATGGCTACACCTTC. Encoded protein: CSVEGTGGGYGYTF.

The rearrangement uses TRBV9 and TRBJ2-7; D might be TRBD2 (6 bases). Germline lookup yields CDR1 SGDLS and CDR2 YYNGEE. The CDR3 consists of 16 residues. The ends were cut back, 3 bases at V and 0 bases at J, with 16 bases in the middle. In DNA form, the CDR3 reads TGTGCCAGCAGCGGAGCCGGGACTCTCGCCTCCTACGAGCAGTACTTC. Amino acid sequence: CASSGAGTLASYEQYF.

V and J are TRBV4-3 and TRBJ1-4, with 7 bases aligning to TRBD1. V shed 0 bases and J 2 bases; nucleotides not matched to a gene: 9. Per germline, CDR1 LGHNA and CDR2 YSLEER. The CDR3 is 18 residues long. As DNA, the CDR3 is TGCGCCAGCAGCCAAGATCCCGCAGGGGGAGGTACTAATGAAAAACTGTTTTTT. This encodes CASSQDPAGGGTNEKLFF.

This clone was observed once. The chain combines TRBV4-3 with TRBJ1-1; possible D gene TRBD1, 6 bases. CDR3 length equals 15 residues. Germline CDR1 LGHNA, CDR2 YSLEER. V shed 6 bases and J shed 5 bases, with 19 bases lying between them. The DNA for the CDR3 is TGCGCCAGCAGTCTCTACGGACAGAGTCTGACTGAAGCTTTCTTT. It specifies CASSLYGQSLTEAFF.

This chain links TRBV6-4 with TRBJ2-7, with D possibly being TRBD2 (6 bases). V lost 0 bases and J 6 bases, leaving 6 bases between the germline ends. This CDR3 contains 12 residues. The germline V gene has CDR1 MRHNA and CDR2 SNTAGT. CDR3 residues: CASSDSGGEQYF. The CDR3 coding sequence is TGTGCCAGCAGTGACTCCGGGGGCGAGCAGTACTTC.

The chain recombines TRBV7-9 with TRBJ2-4; 8 bases map to TRBD1. The CDR3 is made up of 17 amino acids. Trimming took 1 base from V and 1 from J; bases not matched to a gene: 6. Germline CDR1 SEHNR, CDR2 FQNEAQ (reference sequence). CDR3 nucleotide sequence: TGTGCCAGCAGCTTAGGGGTACAGGGGGTTGCCAAAAACATTCAGTACTTC. It specifies CASSLGVQGVAKNIQYF.

Points on this clone: In the same sample, other DNA sequences code for this CDR3. V and J are TRBV5-6 and TRBJ2-7, with D uncertain. Trimming shortened V by 2 bases and J by 6 bases, and 12 bases separated the two germline ends. The CDR3 is 13 amino acids. Germline V gives CDR1 SGHDT, CDR2 YYEEEE. The CDR3, as DNA: TGTGCCAGCAGCTTTCCAGAAAGAGGCGAGCAGTACTTC. Translating it yields CASSFPERGEQYF.

This clone was counted a single time. The chain carries TRBV5-1 and TRBJ2-1; D perhaps matches TRBD2 (6 bases). The CDR3 length is 13 residues. V was clipped by 5 bases and J by 12 bases, with 18 bases between them. CDR1 SGHRS and CDR2 YFSETQ come from the germline V gene. The CDR3, as DNA: TGCGCCAGCAGGGGCCTAGCGCAATCCGCGCAGTTCTTC. It specifies CASRGLAQSAQFF.

This sequence joins TRBV7-9 and TRBJ1-2, with D uncertain. V lost 7 bases and J 6 bases, leaving 6 bases between the germline ends. Per germline, CDR1 SEHNR and CDR2 FQNEAQ (reference sequence). This CDR3 is 10 amino acids long. The CDR3 region is CASIEDGYTF. The CDR3 DNA follows: TGTGCCAGCATCGAGGATGGCTACACCTTC.

The chain recombines TRBV11-3 with TRBJ2-3; maybe TRBD2 (5 bases). Trimming took 3 bases from V and 6 from J, leaving 19 bases between them. Germline V gene sequence: CDR1 SGHNT, CDR2 YENEEA. This CDR3 is 16 amino acids long. CDR3 in amino acids: CASSFPLAGDFDTQYF. CDR3 coding DNA: TGTGCCAGCAGCTTCCCTTTAGCCGGGGATTTCGATACGCAGTATTTT.

The genes are TRBV30 and TRBJ2-3; maybe TRBD1 (5 bases). V dropped 6 bases and J dropped 4 bases, with 8 bases sitting between them. Germline V gene sequence: CDR1 GTSNPN, CDR2 SVGIG (reference sequence). This CDR3 comprises 11 residues. The DNA for the CDR3 is TGTGCCTGCCAACAGGCAGATACGCAGTATTTT. It specifies CACQQADTQYF.

V usage is TRBV6-1 and J usage is TRBJ2-2; 9 positions match TRBD2. The length of the CDR3 is 15 residues. V gave up 3 bases and J gave up 6 bases; unmatched junction bases: 5. From germline, CDR1 is MNHNS and CDR2 SASEGT. The CDR3 DNA reads as TGTGCCAGCAGTGAGGGGGCGGGAGGGCCCGGGGAGCTGTTTTTT. Protein product: CASSEGAGGPGELFF.

This clone was observed a handful of times. V gene TRBV6-1 combines with J gene TRBJ1-6; D perhaps matches TRBD1 (5 bases). The V and J ends lost 3 bases and 6 bases respectively, with 12 bases between them. Looked up from germline, CDR1 is MNHNS and CDR2 is SASEGT. The CDR3 extends over 15 amino acids. The CDR3 reads CASSDWTLINSPLHF. The CDR3 DNA follows: TGTGCCAGCAGTGATTGGACATTGATTAATTCACCCCTCCACTTT.

V gene TRBV2 combines with J gene TRBJ2-2, with D possibly being TRBD1 (5 bases). The V end was cut by 4 bases, the J end by 4 bases, with 10 bases between. This CDR3 has 14 amino acids. The germline V gene encodes CDR1 SNHLY and CDR2 FYNNEI. CDR3 sequence: CASSGRGTTGELFF. CDR3 in DNA: TGTGCCAGCAGTGGTAGGGGAACCACCGGGGAGCTGTTTTTT.

The chain combines TRBV7-8 with TRBJ2-5, with no clear D. Looked up from germline, CDR1 is SGHVS and CDR2 is FQNEAQ. The CDR3 totals 14 residues. With 1 base removed from V and 4 bases from J, the gap between germline ends came to 10 bases. The CDR3 DNA is TGTGCCAGCAGCTTAGACCCCCGCGGAGAGACCCAGTACTTC. This encodes CASSLDPRGETQYF. Full variable domain (rest looked up from reference TRBV7-8 and TRBJ2-5): GAGVSQSPRYKVAKRGQDVALRCDPISGHVSLFWYQQALGQGPEFLTYFQNEAQLDKSGLPSDRFFAERPEGSVSTLKIQRTQQEDSAVYLCASSLDPRGETQYFGPGTRLLVL.

This clone was counted once. This chain connects TRBV28 to TRBJ2-7; D remains unclear. Trimming removed 2 bases at V and 3 bases at J, with 8 bases between. Germline assignment: CDR1 MDHEN and CDR2 SYDVKM. The CDR3 extends over 13 amino acids. This CDR3 reads CASSLGRSYEQYF. The CDR3 nucleotides are TGTGCCAGCAGTTTAGGTCGGAGCTACGAGCAGTACTTC.

The V gene is TRBV11-2, the J gene TRBJ1-1; no firm D call. CDR3 length: 15 residues. The germline V gene encodes CDR1 SGHAT and CDR2 FQNNGV. V was pared by 1 base and J by 1 base, with 10 bases between. DNA of the CDR3: TGTGCCAGCAGCTTAGTAGTTAATACGAACACTGAAGCTTTCTTT. This codes for CASSLVVNTNTEAFF.

The chain couples TRBV11-3 to TRBJ1-1; D unresolved. Germline V gives CDR1 SGHNT, CDR2 YENEEA. With 4 bases removed from V and 4 bases from J, the gap between germline ends came to 10 bases. This CDR3 spans 13 amino acids. The CDR3 sequence is CASSSHSGTEAFF. The CDR3 DNA reads as TGTGCCAGCAGCTCCCATTCGGGCACTGAAGCTTTCTTT.

The CDR3 here is CASWTGGPNEQFF. CDR3 DNA: TGTGCCAGTTGGACAGGAGGACCCAATGAGCAGTTCTTC. The chain is built from TRBV27 and TRBJ2-1, with TRBD1 identical over 7 bases. From germline, CDR1 is MNHEY and CDR2 SMNVEV (reference sequence). The V gene end was trimmed by 9 bases and the J gene end by 6 bases; junction bases not matched to a gene: 8. This CDR3 contains 13 residues.

The chain employs TRBV27 and TRBJ2-7; no reliable D call. The germline V gene encodes CDR1 MNHEY and CDR2 SMNVEV (reference sequence). The CDR3 is 14 amino acids. V lost 3 bases, J lost 3 bases, and 12 bases lay in between. CDR3 region: CASSFGWRGYEQYF. The CDR3 DNA reads TGTGCCAGCAGTTTTGGATGGCGAGGCTACGAGCAGTACTTC.

The chain joins TRBV5-4 to TRBJ1-2; 7 nucleotides match TRBD1. Germline lookup yields CDR1 SGHNT and CDR2 YYREEE (reference sequence). V was clipped by 0 bases and J by 7 bases; unmatched bases: 15. This CDR3 has 17 residues. The CDR3 DNA follows: TGTGCCAGCAGCTTGGGGGCCGGGACAGAAGAATTAGGTGGCTACACCTTC. This translates into CASSLGAGTEELGGYTF.

The gene calls are TRBV9 and TRBJ2-3, with TRBD2 matching over 7 bases. The CDR3 covers 15 residues. Germline values: CDR1 SGDLS, CDR2 YYNGEE. J lost 2 bases, V lost 3 bases, and 6 bases had no gene match. CDR3 sequence reads: CASSDGGEYTDTQYF. The CDR3 coding sequence is TGTGCCAGCAGCGATGGGGGGGAATACACAGATACGCAGTATTTT.

The V and J genes are TRBV9 and TRBJ1-6; weak D call: TRBD1 (5 bases). This CDR3 is 12 amino acids long. Germline V lookup: CDR1 SGDLS, CDR2 YYNGEE. Trimming cost V 0 bases and J 11 bases, with 6 bases left between them. The CDR3 DNA follows: TGTGCCAGCAGCGTAGGGGGGGCACCCCTCCACTTT. Protein sequence: CASSVGGAPLHF.

In this sample, this clone turned up many times. The DNA of the CDR3 is TGCGCCAGCAGCCAAGAGGCAGGGTCAGGCACCCAGTACTTC. Translating gives CASSQEAGSGTQYF. The V gene is TRBV4-1, the J gene TRBJ2-5, with TRBD1 as a possible D gene (5 bases). From germline, CDR1 is MGHRA and CDR2 YSYEKL. The ends were cut back, 0 bases at V and 8 bases at J, with 13 bases in the middle. This CDR3 has 14 amino acids.

V is TRBV19 and J is TRBJ1-2, with TRBD1 matching over 9 bases. Germline values: CDR1 LNHDA, CDR2 SQIVND (reference sequence). The V and J ends lost 1 base and 8 bases, in that order; junction bases with no gene match: 2. This CDR3 region has 13 residues. This chain's CDR3 is CASSIGGQGGYTF. DNA of the CDR3: TGTGCCAGTAGTATAGGGGGACAGGGCGGCTACACCTTC.